This TCR beta chain originates from a study of T cell clones after liver transplantation. About the study: Apart from three HCV-positive recipients, transplants were for non-autoimmune, non-viral reasons. Study-wide results and caveats: Conclusions were preliminary, with small, heterogeneous patient groups. Low donor cell numbers restricted donor-reactive repertoire measurement in two subjects.

As regards this clone: Its antigen is not identified.

CD3+CD4+ and CD3+CD8+ cells were FACS-sorted from thawed unstimulated PBMCs. Clones were sequenced by immunoSEQ multiplex PCR, and TCRdb holds only the in-frame ones, with some missing. The sample lists 31,000 or so clones; around 94% were seen once. The CDR3 totals 13 residues. Trimming at V came to 4 bases and at J to 4 bases, leaving 4 bases not matched to a gene. CDR1 is SGHRS and CDR2 is YFSETQ in the germline V gene. The sample consisted of CD8+ T cells from blood, taken 12 months after liver transplant. This TCR came from a human patient who received a liver transplant. Some T cells may originate from the graft donor. The genes are TRBV5-1 and TRBJ2-7, with 8 nucleotides matching TRBD1. DNA for the CDR3: TGCGCCAGCAGCCAGGACAGGGTGTACGAGCAGTACTTC. Its protein product is CASSQDRVYEQYF. Full variable domain (rest looked up from reference TRBV5-1 and TRBJ2-7): KAGVTQTPRYLIKTRGQQVTLSCSPISGHRSVSWYQQTPGQGLQFLFEYFSETQRNKGNFPGRFSGRQFSNSRSEMNVSTLELGDSALYLCASSQDRVYEQYFGPGTRLTVT.